Below are 3 T cell receptor beta chains sequenced from a single sample in a study of blood T cell repertoires in COVID-19. The data were produced by immunoSEQ multiplex PCR, yet TCRdb's version contains in-frame clones alone and is incomplete. The sample contains a few hundred thousand clones, 82% of which appear only once. The sequenced sample consisted of peripheral blood. Source of these receptors: a woman aged 18-29 years with acute or convalescent COVID-19.

V is TRBV19 and J is TRBJ2-5; 8 bases map to TRBD1. This CDR3 contains 17 residues. Germline CDR1 is LNHDA and CDR2 is SQIVND (reference sequence). V gave up 4 bases and J gave up 8 bases; unmatched junction bases: 18. The CDR3: CASSTGLLDRGLPTQYF. The CDR3 coding sequence is TGTGCCAGTAGTACCGGCCTGCTCGACAGGGGTCTCCCCACCCAGTACTTC.

The chain carries TRBV19 and TRBJ2-3, with 10 nucleotides matching TRBD1. V was clipped by 4 bases and J by 4 bases; unmatched bases: 5. The CDR3 runs 15 residues. Looked up from germline, CDR1 is LNHDA and CDR2 is SQIVND (reference sequence). This CDR3 reads CASSTGQGEADTQYF. The CDR3 bases are TGTGCCAGTAGTACAGGACAGGGGGAAGCAGATACGCAGTATTTT.

The chain recombines TRBV15 with TRBJ2-4, with TRBD2 as a possible D gene (6 bases). Trimming shortened V by 5 bases and J by 2 bases, and 13 bases separated the two germline ends. Germline-derived CDR1 and CDR2 are LNHNV and YYDKDF (reference sequence). This CDR3 contains 15 residues. CDR3 coding DNA: TGTGCCACCAGCCTTCACGGGGGACCCAAAAACATTCAGTACTTC. Its protein product is CATSLHGGPKNIQYF.